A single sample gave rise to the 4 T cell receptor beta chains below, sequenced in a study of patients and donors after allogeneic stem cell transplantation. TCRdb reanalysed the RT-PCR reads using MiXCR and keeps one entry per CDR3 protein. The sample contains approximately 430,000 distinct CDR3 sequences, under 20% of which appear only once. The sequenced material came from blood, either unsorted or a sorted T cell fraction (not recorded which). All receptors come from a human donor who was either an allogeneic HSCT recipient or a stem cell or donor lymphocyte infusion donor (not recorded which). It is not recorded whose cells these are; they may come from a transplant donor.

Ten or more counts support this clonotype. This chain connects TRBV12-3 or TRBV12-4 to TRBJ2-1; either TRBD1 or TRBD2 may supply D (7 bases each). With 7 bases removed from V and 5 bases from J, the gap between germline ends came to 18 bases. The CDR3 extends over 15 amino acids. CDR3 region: CASTSERDSHNEQFF. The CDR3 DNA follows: TGTGCCAGCACGAGCGAGCGGGACAGTCACAATGAGCAGTTCTTC.

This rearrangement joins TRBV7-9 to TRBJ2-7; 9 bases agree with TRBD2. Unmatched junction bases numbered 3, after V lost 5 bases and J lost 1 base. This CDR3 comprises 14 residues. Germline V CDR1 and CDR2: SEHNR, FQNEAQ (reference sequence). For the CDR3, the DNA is TGTGCCAGCAGCACTAGCGGGTTATCCTACGAGCAGTACTTC. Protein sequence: CASSTSGLSYEQYF.

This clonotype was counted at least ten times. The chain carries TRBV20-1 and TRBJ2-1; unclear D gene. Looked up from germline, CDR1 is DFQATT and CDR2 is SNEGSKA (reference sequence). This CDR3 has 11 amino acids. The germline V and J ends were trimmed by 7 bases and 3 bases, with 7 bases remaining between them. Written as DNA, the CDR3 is TGCAGTGTAACCAACTACAATGAGCAGTTCTTC. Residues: CSVTNYNEQFF.

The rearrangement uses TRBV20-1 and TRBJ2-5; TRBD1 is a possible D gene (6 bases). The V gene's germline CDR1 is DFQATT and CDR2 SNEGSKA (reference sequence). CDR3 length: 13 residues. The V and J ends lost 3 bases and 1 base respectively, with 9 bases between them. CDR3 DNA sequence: TGCAGTGCTAGCCACAGGGCCCAAGAGACCCAGTACTTC. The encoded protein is CSASHRAQETQYF.